This TCR beta chain appears in the sequencing data of a study of blood T cell repertoires in COVID-19. Background on the study: The samples span acute and convalescent COVID-19 from the United States, Italy and Spain. In each case, the material was cDNA or gDNA derived from T cells, B-cell-depleted T cells, or PBMCs.

This clone was counted only a few times. Under the authors' procedure: From reference gene primer amplification, estimates of nucleated cell counts were derived. Libraries were prepared by immunoSEQ multiplex PCR; TCRdb keeps only in-frame clonotypes and omits some of them. V and J calls and clone size are as listed in that table; D and trimming were resolved from the DNA. The data show about 260,000 clones, with around four fifths seen just once and 3.5% to 5% held by the top ten. The specimen was peripheral blood. This sequence was found in a man aged 60 to 69 with acute or convalescent COVID-19.

The CDR3 coding sequence is TGTGCCATCAACAGGGATGGCACAGATACGCAGTATTTT. It yields the protein CAINRDGTDTQYF. V and J are TRBV10-3 and TRBJ2-3, with D tentatively TRBD1 (6 bases). Germline V CDR1 and CDR2: ENHRY, SYGVKD. This CDR3 has 13 residues. Trimming shortened V by 7 bases and J by 1 base, and 9 bases separated the two germline ends.